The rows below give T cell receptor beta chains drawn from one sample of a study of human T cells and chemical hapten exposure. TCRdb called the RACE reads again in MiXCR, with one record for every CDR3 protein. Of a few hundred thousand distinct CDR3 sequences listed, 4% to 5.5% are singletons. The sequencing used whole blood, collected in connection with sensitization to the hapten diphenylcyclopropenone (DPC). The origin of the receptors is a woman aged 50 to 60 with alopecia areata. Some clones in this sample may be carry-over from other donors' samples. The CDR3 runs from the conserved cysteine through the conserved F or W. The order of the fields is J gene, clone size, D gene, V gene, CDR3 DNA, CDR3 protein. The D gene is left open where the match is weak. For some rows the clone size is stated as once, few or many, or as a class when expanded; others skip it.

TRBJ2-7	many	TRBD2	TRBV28	TGTGCCAGCAGTCCCCGGGGGGGCAGGGGACAGTACTTC	CASSPRGGRGQYF
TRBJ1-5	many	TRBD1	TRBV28	TGTGCCAGCAGTTTAGGGACAGGGGCCAATCAGCCCCAGCATTTT	CASSLGTGANQPQHF
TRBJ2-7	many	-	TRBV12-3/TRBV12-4	TGTGCCAGCAGTTTCGGGACTTTTTACGAGCAGTACTTC	CASSFGTFYEQYF
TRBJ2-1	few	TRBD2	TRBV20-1	TGCAGTGCTTCGTACTCTAGCGGGAGGGGTATAGGCAATGAGCAGTTCTTC	CSASYSSGRGIGNEQFF
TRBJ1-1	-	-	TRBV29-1	TGCAGCGTTGAACTGAGGGGGTTCCACACTGAAGCTTTCTTT	CSVELRGFHTEAFF
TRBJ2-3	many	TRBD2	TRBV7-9	TGTGCCAGCAGCCTCAGAAGCGGGGGGTACACAGATACGCAGTATTTT	CASSLRSGGYTDTQYF
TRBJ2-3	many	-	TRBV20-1	TGCAGTGCTAGCGGCGCGGGGATATTCACAGATACGCAGTATTTT	CSASGAGIFTDTQYF
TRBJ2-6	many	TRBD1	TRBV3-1	TGTGCCAGCAGCCAGACAGGGGGGATCTCCGGGGCCAACGTCCTGACTTTC	CASSQTGGISGANVLTF
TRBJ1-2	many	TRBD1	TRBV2	TGTGCCAGCAGTGAAATTGACAGGGGGAAGGGCTACACCTTC	CASSEIDRGKGYTF
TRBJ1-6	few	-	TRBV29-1	TGCAGCGTTGAAGAAGGAGCTAATTCACCCCTCCACTTT	CSVEEGANSPLHF
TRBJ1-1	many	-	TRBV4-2	TGTGCCAGCAGCCAAGATAAGCAGGTACTTGAAGCTTTCTTT	CASSQDKQVLEAFF
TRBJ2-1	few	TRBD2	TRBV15	TGTGCCACCAGCAGAGGCGAGGGAGCGGGAGACCCGGAGTTCTTC	CATSRGEGAGDPEFF
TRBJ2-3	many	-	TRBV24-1	TGTGCCACCAGCAGGGGCACAGATACGCAGTATTTT	CATSRGTDTQYF
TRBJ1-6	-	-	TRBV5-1	TGCGCCAGCAGCACGCGGACTAGTTCACCCCTCCACTTT	CASSTRTSSPLHF
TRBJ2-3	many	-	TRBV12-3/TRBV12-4	TGTGCCAGCAGGCCCTGGGGGGGGGCCACCACAGATACGCAGTATTTT	CASRPWGGATTDTQYF